This T cell receptor beta chain was identified in a study of blood T cell repertoires in COVID-19. Study background: T cells, B-cell-depleted T cells, or PBMCs supplied cDNA or gDNA.

The CDR3 is 15 amino acids. Unmatched junction bases numbered 5, after V lost 2 bases and J lost 3 bases. CDR1 and CDR2 (germline): SGHTA, FQGNSA. Authors' processing steps: From reference gene primer amplification, estimates of nucleated cell counts were derived. Profiled with immunoSEQ multiplex PCR; TCRdb holds only in-frame clones, not every one. V, J and clone size were drawn from that table, and D and trimming were deduced from the DNA. This table has 200,000 to 250,000 clones, around 88% appearing once. The clonotype was recovered from a woman in her forties or fifties with acute COVID-19. The chain recombines TRBV7-2 with TRBJ2-7, with 9 nucleotides matching TRBD1. Sequencing used PBMCs or T cells enriched from blood (not recorded which). The CDR3 is CASSLRGTGLYEQYF. The CDR3 DNA sequence: TGTGCCAGCAGCTTAAGGGGGACAGGGCTCTACGAGCAGTACTTC. Filled out from reference TRBV7-2 and TRBJ2-7, the complete variable domain reads GAGVSQSPSNKVTEKGKDVELRCDPISGHTALYWYRQSLGQGLEFLIYFQGNSAPDKSGLPSDRFSAERTGGSVSTLTIQRTQQEDSAVYLCASSLRGTGLYEQYFGPGTRLTVT.